This T cell receptor beta chain came from a study of shared clonotypes between healthy human individuals. Study-wide findings and caveats: Larger richness was generally estimated for naive than memory subsets.

Only in-frame clones appear in the TCRdb table, and some are missing; sequencing was by immunoSEQ multiplex PCR. The sample includes roughly 2.1 million clones, under 95% of them seen just once. CDR3 length: 12 amino acids. Trimming removed 4 bases at V and 4 bases at J, with 4 bases between. Germline values: CDR1 SGHDN, CDR2 FVKESK. As concerns this clone: No antigen is known for it. Different DNA sequences within this sample yield the same CDR3.

Only CD45RO-negative cells positively selected for CCR7 counted as naive CD8 cells, so terminally differentiated effector memory CD45RA+ cells were excluded. Nashville, Tennessee was home to all donors, each a Caucasian adult. This TCR came from a man younger than 35 in good health. Some clones in this sample may be carry-over from other donors' samples. The rearrangement uses TRBV14 and TRBJ2-2; no reliable D call. Sequencing was carried out using naive CD8+ T cells from PBMCs. The CDR3 here is CASSPRTGELFF. CDR3 sequence (DNA): TGTGCCAGCAGCCCCCGCACCGGGGAGCTGTTTTTT.